The 16 T cell receptor beta chains listed next were all sequenced from one sample in a study of technical replicates of blood from a few donors. TCRdb keeps only in-frame clones here, not all; method: immunoSEQ multiplex PCR. There are around 70,000 clones in the sample; 95% to 97% occur only once, and approximately 0.26% lies in the top ten. Sequences were obtained from T cells isolated from PBMCs. The source of these receptors is a human donor in good health.

The chain employs TRBV6-6 and TRBJ1-5, with D unclear. Germline values: CDR1 MNHNY, CDR2 SVGAGI (reference sequence). V lost 0 bases, J lost 1 base, and 4 bases lay in between. This CDR3 region has 14 residues. The CDR3 region has the DNA TGTGCCAGCAGTTACTCCGGGAGCAATCAGCCCCAGCATTTT. Translation gives CASSYSGSNQPQHF.

This sequence joins TRBV9 and TRBJ2-1; 10 bases line up with TRBD1. CDR1 is SGDLS and CDR2 is YYNGEE in the germline V gene. The CDR3 is 16 residues long. Trimming at V came to 4 bases and at J to 8 bases, leaving 12 bases not matched to a gene. The CDR3 loop reads CASSPQTGGFLDEQFF. DNA for the CDR3: TGTGCCAGCAGCCCTCAGACAGGGGGCTTTCTCGATGAGCAGTTCTTC.

V usage is TRBV7-2 and J usage is TRBJ1-2; TRBD1 agrees at 9 bases. CDR3 size: 14 residues. With V trimmed by 3 bases and J by 7 bases, 6 bases remained unmatched. The germline gives CDR1 SGHTA, CDR2 FQGNSA. CDR3 DNA: TGTGCCAGCAGCTTTAGGGACAGGGATCGTGGCTACACCTTC. Its protein is CASSFRDRDRGYTF. The full variable domain, its missing parts supplied by reference TRBV7-2 and TRBJ1-2, is GAGVSQSPSNKVTEKGKDVELRCDPISGHTALYWYRQSLGQGLEFLIYFQGNSAPDKSGLPSDRFSAERTGGSVSTLTIQRTQQEDSAVYLCASSFRDRDRGYTFGSGTRLTVV.

The J gene is TRBJ2-2, the V gene TRBV23-1, with D maybe TRBD1 (6 bases). TRBV23-1 is classed as an ORF, of uncertain function. This CDR3 has 18 amino acids. The ends were cut back, 0 bases at V and 3 bases at J, with 17 bases in the middle. This CDR3 is CASSQSLHRVEDTGELFF. The CDR3 nucleotides are TGCGCCAGCAGTCAATCGTTGCACAGGGTAGAAGACACCGGGGAGCTGTTTTTT.

This sequence joins TRBV5-4 and TRBJ2-5; D is possibly TRBD1 (5 bases). The V gene lost 2 bases and the J gene lost 4 bases, with 15 bases spanning the gap. The CDR3 has 15 residues. Per the germline V gene, CDR1 is SGHNT and CDR2 is YYREEE (reference sequence). Here the CDR3 reads CASSFSAGYGETQYF. The CDR3 nucleotides are TGTGCCAGCAGCTTTTCGGCAGGGTATGGAGAGACCCAGTACTTC.

The chain joins TRBV27 to TRBJ2-1, with 8 bases lining up with TRBD2. This CDR3 region has 17 residues. Germline V lookup: CDR1 MNHEY, CDR2 SMNVEV (reference sequence). With V trimmed by 6 bases and J by 3 bases, 13 bases remained unmatched. The CDR3 sequence is CASSEEERELGYNEQFF. In DNA form, the CDR3 reads TGTGCCAGCAGCGAGGAGGAGCGGGAGTTGGGCTACAATGAGCAGTTCTTC.

CDR3 amino acids: CASSHGAGAYNEQFF. Written as DNA, the CDR3 is TGTGCCAGCAGCCACGGAGCGGGAGCTTACAATGAGCAGTTCTTC. The rearrangement links TRBV4-2 to TRBJ2-1; 8 bases map to TRBD2. V lost 3 bases to trimming and J lost 4 bases; unmatched junction nucleotides: 5. Germline V gives CDR1 LGHNA, CDR2 YNFKEQ. This CDR3 contains 15 residues.

J is TRBJ2-5 and V is TRBV7-8, with unresolved D. CDR3 length: 14 residues. Per germline, CDR1 SGHVS and CDR2 FQNEAQ. V was trimmed by 5 bases and J by 4 bases, leaving 14 bases between them. CDR3 DNA sequence: TGTGCCAGCAGCCATTGGTCGTACGGAGAGACCCAGTACTTC. Its protein is CASSHWSYGETQYF.

The rearrangement joins TRBV7-9 to TRBJ2-1; D is uncertain. The CDR3 covers 12 residues. V was shortened by 5 bases and J by 7 bases, with 9 bases between the two germline ends. Germline V gene sequence: CDR1 SEHNR, CDR2 FQNEAQ (reference sequence). The CDR3 DNA follows: TGTGCCAGCAGCCCGAGCTTGAATGAGCAGTTCTTC. Translating gives CASSPSLNEQFF.

The chain joins TRBV9 to TRBJ2-5, with D unresolved. The V and J ends lost 0 bases and 2 bases respectively, with 8 bases between them. CDR1 is SGDLS and CDR2 is YYNGEE in the germline V gene. The CDR3 is 14 residues long. The CDR3 sequence: CASSVGRSQETQYF. In DNA form, the CDR3 reads TGTGCCAGCAGCGTAGGCAGATCTCAAGAGACCCAGTACTTC.

The chain couples TRBV11-2 to TRBJ2-7; perhaps TRBD1 as D (5 bases). Germline-derived CDR1 and CDR2 are SGHAT and FQNNGV. Between the trimmed V and J ends, which lost 1 base and 2 bases, there was a span of 9 bases. The CDR3 length is 14 residues. The DNA for the CDR3 is TGTGCCAGCAGCTTAGTTCTGACAGCCTACGAGCAGTACTTC. Encoded protein: CASSLVLTAYEQYF.

The chain uses TRBV11-3 and TRBJ2-1; 7 bases fit TRBD2. Unmatched junction bases numbered 5, after V lost 1 base and J lost 5 bases. Germline lookup yields CDR1 SGHNT and CDR2 YENEEA. CDR3 length: 15 amino acids. The CDR3 region is CASSLVAGVNNEQFF. CDR3 DNA: TGTGCCAGCAGCTTAGTCGCGGGAGTGAACAATGAGCAGTTCTTC.

This chain uses TRBV19 with TRBJ2-5; 7 positions agree with TRBD1. This CDR3 is 13 amino acids long. Looked up from germline, CDR1 is LNHDA and CDR2 is SQIVND (reference sequence). V trimming: 5 bases; J trimming: 5 bases; junction bases outside the gene matches: 5. CDR3 sequence (DNA): TGTGCCAGTAGTCGGGACAGTACGGAGACCCAGTACTTC. The encoded protein is CASSRDSTETQYF.

The V call is TRBV5-1, the J call TRBJ2-7, with no clear D. Germline CDR1 SGHRS, CDR2 YFSETQ. The CDR3 consists of 11 residues. V dropped 5 bases and J dropped 4 bases, with 7 bases sitting between them. CDR3 nucleotides: TGCGCCAGCAGTCCCGGTTACGAGCAGTACTTC. It is translated as CASSPGYEQYF.

The chain recombines TRBV19 with TRBJ1-5; 9 nucleotides match TRBD1. This CDR3 is 14 amino acids long. Germline loops: CDR1 LNHDA, CDR2 SQIVND (reference sequence). With V trimmed by 7 bases and J by 5 bases, 6 bases remained unmatched. The CDR3 bases are TGTGCCAGTACCGGGACAGGGACCTATCAGCCCCAGCATTTT. Amino acids: CASTGTGTYQPQHF.

This CDR3 is CASSLGGSTDTQYF. The CDR3 coding sequence is TGTGCCAGCAGTTTAGGCGGGAGCACAGATACGCAGTATTTT. The chain has TRBV28 and TRBJ2-3, with D possibly TRBD2 on 5 matching bases. The ends were cut back, 2 bases at V and 0 bases at J, with 6 bases in the middle. The CDR3 has 14 amino acids. Germline CDR1 MDHEN, CDR2 SYDVKM.